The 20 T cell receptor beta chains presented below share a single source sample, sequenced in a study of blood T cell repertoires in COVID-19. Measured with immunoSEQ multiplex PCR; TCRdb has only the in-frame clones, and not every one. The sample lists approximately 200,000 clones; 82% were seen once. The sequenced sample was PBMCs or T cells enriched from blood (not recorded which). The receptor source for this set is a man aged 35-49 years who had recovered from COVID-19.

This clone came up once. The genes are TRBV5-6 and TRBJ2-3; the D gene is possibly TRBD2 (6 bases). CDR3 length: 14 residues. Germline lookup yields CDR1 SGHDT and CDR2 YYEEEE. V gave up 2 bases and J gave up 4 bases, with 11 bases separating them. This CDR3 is CASSFLAIPDTQYF. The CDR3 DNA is TGTGCCAGCAGCTTCCTAGCGATCCCAGATACGCAGTATTTT.

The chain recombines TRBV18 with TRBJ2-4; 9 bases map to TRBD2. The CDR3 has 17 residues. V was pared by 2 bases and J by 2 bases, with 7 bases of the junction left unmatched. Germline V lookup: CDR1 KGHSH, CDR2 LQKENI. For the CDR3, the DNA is TGTGCCAGCTCACCAGGTGGTAGCGGGAGACCCAAAAACATTCAGTACTTC. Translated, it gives CASSPGGSGRPKNIQYF.

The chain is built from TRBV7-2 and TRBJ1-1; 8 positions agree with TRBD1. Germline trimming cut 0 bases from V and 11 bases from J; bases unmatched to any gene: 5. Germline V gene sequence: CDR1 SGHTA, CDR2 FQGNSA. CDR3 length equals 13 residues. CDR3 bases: TGTGCCAGCAGCTTAGCGCTAAGGGACAGGGCTTTCTTT. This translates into CASSLALRDRAFF. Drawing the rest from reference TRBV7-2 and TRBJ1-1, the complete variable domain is GAGVSQSPSNKVTEKGKDVELRCDPISGHTALYWYRQSLGQGLEFLIYFQGNSAPDKSGLPSDRFSAERTGGSVSTLTIQRTQQEDSAVYLCASSLALRDRAFFGQGTRLTVV.

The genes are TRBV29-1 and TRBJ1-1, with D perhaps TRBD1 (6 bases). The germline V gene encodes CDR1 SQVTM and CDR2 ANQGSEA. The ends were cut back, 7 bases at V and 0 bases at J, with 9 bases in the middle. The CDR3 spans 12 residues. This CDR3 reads CSGNRVNTEAFF. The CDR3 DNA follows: TGCAGCGGGAACAGGGTGAACACTGAAGCTTTCTTT.

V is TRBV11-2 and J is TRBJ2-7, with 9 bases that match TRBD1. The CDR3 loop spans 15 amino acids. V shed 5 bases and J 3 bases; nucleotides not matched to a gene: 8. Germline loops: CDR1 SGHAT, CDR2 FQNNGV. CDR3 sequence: CASSPGTGHVYEQYV. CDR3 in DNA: TGTGCCAGCAGCCCCGGGACAGGGCACGTCTACGAGCAGTACGTC.

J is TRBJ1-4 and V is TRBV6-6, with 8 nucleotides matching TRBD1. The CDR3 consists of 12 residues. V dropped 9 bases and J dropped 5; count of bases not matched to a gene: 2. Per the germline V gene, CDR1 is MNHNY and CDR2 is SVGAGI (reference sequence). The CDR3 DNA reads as TGTGCCAGTCGACAGGGGAATGAAAAACTGTTTTTT. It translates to CASRQGNEKLFF.

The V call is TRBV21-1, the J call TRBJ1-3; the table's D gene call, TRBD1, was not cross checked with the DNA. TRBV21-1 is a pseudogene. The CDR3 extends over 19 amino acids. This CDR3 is CASSMILAPGQCSGNTIYF. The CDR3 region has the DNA TGTGCCAGCAGCATGATTCTCGCCCCGGGACAGTGCTCTGGAAACACCATATATTTT.

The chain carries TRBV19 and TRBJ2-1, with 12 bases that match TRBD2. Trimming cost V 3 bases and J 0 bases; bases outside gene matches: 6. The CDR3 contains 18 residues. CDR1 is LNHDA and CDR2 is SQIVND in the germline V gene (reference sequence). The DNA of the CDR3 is TGTGCCAGTAGTATGGGGACTAGCGGGCTGAGCTCCTACAATGAGCAGTTCTTC. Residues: CASSMGTSGLSSYNEQFF.

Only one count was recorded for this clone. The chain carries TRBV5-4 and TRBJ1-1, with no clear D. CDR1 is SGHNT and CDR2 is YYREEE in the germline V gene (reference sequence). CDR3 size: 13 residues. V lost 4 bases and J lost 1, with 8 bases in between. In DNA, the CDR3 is TGTGCCAGCAGCCTTACACCGAACACTGAAGCTTTCTTT. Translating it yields CASSLTPNTEAFF.

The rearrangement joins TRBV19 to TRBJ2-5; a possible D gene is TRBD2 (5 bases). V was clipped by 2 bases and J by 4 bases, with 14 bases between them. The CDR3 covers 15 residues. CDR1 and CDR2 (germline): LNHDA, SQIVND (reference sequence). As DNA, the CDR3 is TGTGCCAGTAGTATAAGTCGGATAGGGAGAGAGACCCAGTACTTC. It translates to CASSISRIGRETQYF.

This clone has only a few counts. CDR3 protein: CASSYRTASYEQYF. The CDR3 DNA sequence: TGTGCCAGCAGCTACAGGACAGCTTCCTACGAGCAGTACTTC. The rearrangement uses TRBV2 and TRBJ2-7, with D possibly TRBD1 on 6 matching bases. Per germline, CDR1 SNHLY and CDR2 FYNNEI. The CDR3 is 14 residues long. Trimming took 6 bases from V and 1 from J, leaving 13 bases between them.

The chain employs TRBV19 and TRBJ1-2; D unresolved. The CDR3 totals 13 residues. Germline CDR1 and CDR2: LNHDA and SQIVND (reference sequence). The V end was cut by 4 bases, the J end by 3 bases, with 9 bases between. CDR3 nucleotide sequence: TGTGCCAGTAGTAGGGAGGAATACTATGGCTACACCTTC. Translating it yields CASSREEYYGYTF.

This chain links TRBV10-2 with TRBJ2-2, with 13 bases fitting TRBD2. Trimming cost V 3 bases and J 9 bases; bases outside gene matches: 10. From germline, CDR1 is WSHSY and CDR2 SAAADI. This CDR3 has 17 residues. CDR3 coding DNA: TGCGCCAGCAGTGACCCTACTAGCGGGAGGGCCTTTAGGGAGCTGTTTTTT. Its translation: CASSDPTSGRAFRELFF.

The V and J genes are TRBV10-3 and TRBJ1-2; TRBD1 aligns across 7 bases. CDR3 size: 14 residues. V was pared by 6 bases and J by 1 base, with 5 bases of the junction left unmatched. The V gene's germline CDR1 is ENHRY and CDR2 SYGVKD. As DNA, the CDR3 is TGTGCCATCAGCGACAGGGCGGATAACTATGGCTACACCTTC. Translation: CAISDRADNYGYTF.

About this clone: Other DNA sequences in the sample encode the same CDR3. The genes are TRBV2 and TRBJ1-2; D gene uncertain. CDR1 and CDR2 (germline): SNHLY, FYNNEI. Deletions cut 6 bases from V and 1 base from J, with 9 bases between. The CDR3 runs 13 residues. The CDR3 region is CASSWEGNYGYTF. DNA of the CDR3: TGTGCCAGCAGCTGGGAGGGTAACTATGGCTACACCTTC.

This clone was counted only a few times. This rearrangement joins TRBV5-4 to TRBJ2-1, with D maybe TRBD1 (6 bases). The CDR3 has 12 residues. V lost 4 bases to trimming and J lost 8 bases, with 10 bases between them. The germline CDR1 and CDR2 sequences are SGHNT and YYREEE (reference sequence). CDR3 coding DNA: TGTGCCAGCAGCGGTTCAGGGGATGAGCAGTTCTTC. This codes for CASSGSGDEQFF.

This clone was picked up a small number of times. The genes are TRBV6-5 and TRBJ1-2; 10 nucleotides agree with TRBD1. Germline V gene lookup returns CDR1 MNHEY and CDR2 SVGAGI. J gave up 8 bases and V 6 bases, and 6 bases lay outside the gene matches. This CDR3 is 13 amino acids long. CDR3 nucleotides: TGTGCCAGCAGGGAGGGACAGGGGACGGGCTACACCTTC. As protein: CASREGQGTGYTF.

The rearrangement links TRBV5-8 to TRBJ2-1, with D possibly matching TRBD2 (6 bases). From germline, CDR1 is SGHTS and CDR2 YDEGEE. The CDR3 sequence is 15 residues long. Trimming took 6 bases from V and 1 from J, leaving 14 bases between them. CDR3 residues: CASNAGSPSYNEQFF. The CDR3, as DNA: TGTGCCAGCAACGCGGGGAGTCCGTCCTACAATGAGCAGTTCTTC.

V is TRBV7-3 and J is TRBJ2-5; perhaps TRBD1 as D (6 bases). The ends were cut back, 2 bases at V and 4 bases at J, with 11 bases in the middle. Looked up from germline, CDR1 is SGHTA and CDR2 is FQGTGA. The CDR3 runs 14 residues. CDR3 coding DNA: TGTGCCAGCAGCTTATCAACAGGGTCAGAGACCCAGTACTTC. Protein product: CASSLSTGSETQYF.

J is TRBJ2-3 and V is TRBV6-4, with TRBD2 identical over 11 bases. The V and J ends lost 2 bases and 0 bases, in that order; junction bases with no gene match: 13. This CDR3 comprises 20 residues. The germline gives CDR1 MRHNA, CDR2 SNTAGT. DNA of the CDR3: TGTGCCAGCAGTGACCCTCCCCGTAGCGGGAGGGCCGGTAGCACAGATACGCAGTATTTT. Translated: CASSDPPRSGRAGSTDTQYF.